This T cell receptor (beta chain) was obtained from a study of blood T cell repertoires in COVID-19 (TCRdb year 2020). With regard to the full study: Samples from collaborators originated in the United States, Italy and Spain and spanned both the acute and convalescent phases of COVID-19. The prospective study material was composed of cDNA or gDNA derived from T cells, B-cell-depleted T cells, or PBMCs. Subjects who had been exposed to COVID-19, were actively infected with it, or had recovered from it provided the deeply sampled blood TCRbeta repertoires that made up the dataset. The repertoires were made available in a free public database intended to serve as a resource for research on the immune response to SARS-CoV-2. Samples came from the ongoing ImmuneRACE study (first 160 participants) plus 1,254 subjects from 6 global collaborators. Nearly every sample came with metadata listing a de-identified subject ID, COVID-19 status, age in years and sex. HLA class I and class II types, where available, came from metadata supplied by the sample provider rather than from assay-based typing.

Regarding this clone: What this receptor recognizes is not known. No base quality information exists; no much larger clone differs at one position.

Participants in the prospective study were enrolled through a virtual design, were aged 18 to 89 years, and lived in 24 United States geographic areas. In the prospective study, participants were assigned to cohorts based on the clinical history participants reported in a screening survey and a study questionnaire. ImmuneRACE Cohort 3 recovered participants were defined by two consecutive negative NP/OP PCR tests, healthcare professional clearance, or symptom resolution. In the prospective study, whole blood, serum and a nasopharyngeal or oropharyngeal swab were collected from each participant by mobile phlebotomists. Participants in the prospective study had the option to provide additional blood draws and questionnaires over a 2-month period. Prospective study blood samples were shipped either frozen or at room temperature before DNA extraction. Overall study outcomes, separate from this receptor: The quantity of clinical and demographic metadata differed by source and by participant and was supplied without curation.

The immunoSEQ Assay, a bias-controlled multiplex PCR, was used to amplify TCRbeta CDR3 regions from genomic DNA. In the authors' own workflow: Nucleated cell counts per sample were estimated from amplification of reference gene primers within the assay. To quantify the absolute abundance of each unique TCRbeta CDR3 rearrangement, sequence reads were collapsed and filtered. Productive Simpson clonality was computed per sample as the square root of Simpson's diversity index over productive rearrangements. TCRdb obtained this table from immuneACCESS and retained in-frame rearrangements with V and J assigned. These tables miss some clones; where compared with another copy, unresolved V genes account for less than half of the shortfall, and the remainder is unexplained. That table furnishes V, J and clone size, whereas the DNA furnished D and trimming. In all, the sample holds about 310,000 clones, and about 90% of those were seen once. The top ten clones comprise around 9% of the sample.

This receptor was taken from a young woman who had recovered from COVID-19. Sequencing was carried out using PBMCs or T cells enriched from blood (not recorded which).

The DNA is TGTGCCAGCAGTGAAGTTTTTAGGAGCGGGAGCCATGAGCAGTTCTTC. This gives the protein CASSEVFRSGSHEQFF. The rearrangement combines TRBV2 with TRBJ2-1, with TRBD2 matching 8 junction bases. Via the germline V gene, CDR1 is SNHLY and CDR2 FYNNEI. V loses 1 base at its end and J loses 8 bases; junction bases beyond the gene matches: 10. From its cysteine to its phenylalanine, the CDR3 spans 16 amino acids. Just CDR3 DNA is preserved here, 48 bases in frame from base 1. Here the CDR3 is joined to the reference TRBV2 and TRBJ2-1 genes, and the full variable domain is: EPEVTQTPSHQVTQMGQEVILRCVPISNHLYFYWYRQILGQKVEFLVSFYNNEISEKSEIFDDQFSVERPDGSNFTLKIRSTKLEDSAMYFCASSEVFRSGSHEQFFGPGTRLTVL.